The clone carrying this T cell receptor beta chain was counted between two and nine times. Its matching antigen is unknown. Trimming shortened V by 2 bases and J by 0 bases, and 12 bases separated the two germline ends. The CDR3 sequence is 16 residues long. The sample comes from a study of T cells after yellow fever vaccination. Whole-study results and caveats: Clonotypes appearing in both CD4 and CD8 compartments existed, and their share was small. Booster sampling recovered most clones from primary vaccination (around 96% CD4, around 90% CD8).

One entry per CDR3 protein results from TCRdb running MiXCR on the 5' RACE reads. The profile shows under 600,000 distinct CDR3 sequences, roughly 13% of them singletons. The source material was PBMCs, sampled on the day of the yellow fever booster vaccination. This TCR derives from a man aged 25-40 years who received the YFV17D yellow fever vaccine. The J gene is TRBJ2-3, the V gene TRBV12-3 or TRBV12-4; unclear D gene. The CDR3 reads CASSLSFSPSTDTQYF. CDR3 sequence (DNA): TGTGCCAGCAGTTTATCCTTCTCTCCCAGCACAGATACGCAGTATTTT.